These 15 T cell receptor beta chains share one sample of origin, sequenced in a study of T cells in tuberculosis. The protocol was immunoSEQ multiplex PCR, while the TCRdb copy is restricted to in-frame clones and leaves out a portion. This table holds tens of thousands of clones, 93% found once. Sample: PBMCs. The receptors here all came from a donor aged 5-35 years with latent tuberculosis or without tuberculosis infection.

This clone was picked up one time. The V and J genes are TRBV19 and TRBJ1-2; 9 bases map to TRBD1. The V gene end was trimmed by 7 bases and the J gene end by 5 bases; junction bases not matched to a gene: 11. Germline CDR1 LNHDA, CDR2 SQIVND (reference sequence). The CDR3 consists of 15 residues. The CDR3 DNA follows: TGTGCCAGTAAGTCTGGGACAGGGCCATATTATGGCTACACCTTC. Protein: CASKSGTGPYYGYTF.

The V call is TRBV19, the J call TRBJ1-4; 10 bases match TRBD1. Germline trimming cut 5 bases from V and 7 bases from J; bases unmatched to any gene: 16. This CDR3 contains 18 residues. Germline CDR1 LNHDA, CDR2 SQIVND (reference sequence). The CDR3 here is CASSAAGTGDFFGEKLFF. Here the CDR3 DNA reads TGTGCCAGTAGTGCCGCCGGGACAGGGGACTTCTTTGGTGAAAAACTGTTTTTT.

The chain has TRBV10-3 and TRBJ2-7, with 8 bases fitting TRBD1. CDR1 is ENHRY, CDR2 SYGVKD, per germline. CDR3 length equals 14 residues. V trimming: 8 bases; J trimming: 3 bases; junction bases outside the gene matches: 9. The CDR3, as DNA: TGTGCCATCGGACGGGACAGGACAATCTACGAGCAGTACTTC. This gives the protein CAIGRDRTIYEQYF.

The count of this clone is one. The chain joins TRBV5-1 to TRBJ2-7; a weak D match, TRBD1 (6 bases). Trimming took off 1 base at V and 2 bases at J, with 16 bases between the two ends. Germline V gene data show CDR1 as SGHRS and CDR2 as YFSETQ. The CDR3 spans 16 residues. CDR3 nucleotides: TGCGCCAGCAGCTTGCCACTGACAGGTCCCCCCTACGAGCAGTACTTC. It specifies CASSLPLTGPPYEQYF.

The gene calls are TRBV6-5 and TRBJ1-2, with D possibly being TRBD1 (6 bases). Trimming removed 4 bases from V and 8 bases from J, with 23 bases in between. CDR1 MNHEY and CDR2 SVGAGI come from the germline V gene. The CDR3 has 16 residues. The CDR3 sequence: CASSLNLGTQIGGYTF. The CDR3 nucleotides read TGTGCCAGCAGTTTAAACCTCGGGACACAGATTGGAGGCTACACCTTC.

This clone showed up just once. V usage is TRBV2 and J usage is TRBJ2-3; 7 bases map to TRBD2. J gave up 2 bases and V 6 bases, and 8 bases lay outside the gene matches. CDR3 size: 15 residues. Germline V CDR1 and CDR2: SNHLY, FYNNEI. The CDR3 is CASSYRLADTDTQYF. DNA of the CDR3: TGTGCCAGCAGCTACCGACTAGCCGACACAGATACGCAGTATTTT. Full variable domain (missing parts from reference TRBV2 and TRBJ2-3): EPEVTQTPSHQVTQMGQEVILRCVPISNHLYFYWYRQILGQKVEFLVSFYNNEISEKSEIFDDQFSVERPDGSNFTLKIRSTKLEDSAMYFCASSYRLADTDTQYFGPGTRLTVL.

The chain uses TRBV9 and TRBJ1-2, with 8 bases matching TRBD1. The V and J ends lost 3 bases and 8 bases, in that order; junction bases with no gene match: 21. In germline, CDR1 is SGDLS, CDR2 YYNGEE. This CDR3 is 18 amino acids long. The CDR3 region is CASSGFFLARQGQDGYTF. CDR3 coding DNA: TGTGCCAGCAGCGGTTTCTTTTTGGCCAGACAGGGGCAAGACGGCTACACCTTC. Supplemented by reference TRBV9 and TRBJ1-2, the full variable domain reads DSGVTQTPKHLITATGQRVTLRCSPRSGDLSVYWYQQSLDQGLQFLIQYYNGEERAKGNILERFSAQQFPDLHSELNLSSLELGDSALYFCASSGFFLARQGQDGYTFGSGTRLTVV.

The chain couples TRBV25-1 to TRBJ2-3; D not certain. The CDR3 spans 13 residues. Germline V CDR1 and CDR2: MGHDK, SYGVNS. V dropped 1 base and J dropped 4 bases, with 6 bases sitting between them. The DNA for the CDR3 is TGTGCCAGCAGTGAATGGGCCGCAGATACGCAGTATTTT. Its translation: CASSEWAADTQYF.

The chain carries TRBV4-1 and TRBJ2-5; D is possibly TRBD1 (5 bases). Trimming removed 1 base at V and 5 bases at J, with 11 bases between. Germline values: CDR1 MGHRA, CDR2 YSYEKL. This CDR3 spans 14 amino acids. CDR3 DNA: TGCGCCAGCAGCCAAGGCGGACATTCTGAGACCCAGTACTTC. Protein sequence: CASSQGGHSETQYF.

This chain joins TRBV30 and TRBJ1-2; D uncertain. The CDR3 sequence is 15 residues long. Germline loops: CDR1 GTSNPN, CDR2 SVGIG (reference sequence). The germline V and J ends were trimmed by 0 bases and 2 bases, with 13 bases remaining between them. DNA for the CDR3: TGTGCCTGGAGTGTCGGGTCGCTTCCGAACTATGGCTACACCTTC. This translates into CAWSVGSLPNYGYTF. Full variable domain (rest looked up from reference TRBV30 and TRBJ1-2): SQTIHQWPATLVQPVGSPLSLECTVEGTSNPNLYWYRQAAGRGLQLLFYSVGIGQISSEVPQNLSASRPQDRQFILSSKKLLLSDSGFYLCAWSVGSLPNYGYTFGSGTRLTVV.

CDR3 DNA: TGCAGCGTTGATAAGGGGTATAACACTGAAGCTTTCTTT. Translation gives CSVDKGYNTEAFF. The chain is built from TRBV29-1 and TRBJ1-1; D is possibly TRBD1 (5 bases). Germline V lookup: CDR1 SQVTM, CDR2 ANQGSEA. Trimming removed 3 bases at V and 2 bases at J, with 10 bases between. The CDR3 runs to 13 residues.

Only a few counts were recorded for this clone. J is TRBJ2-1 and V is TRBV11-3, with 7 bases fitting TRBD2. The length of the CDR3 is 13 residues. CDR1 is SGHNT, CDR2 YENEEA, per germline. Germline trimming cut 4 bases from V and 8 bases from J; bases unmatched to any gene: 5. The CDR3, as DNA: TGTGCCAGCAGCTCCACGGGGGGTTATGAGCAGTTCTTC. Translation: CASSSTGGYEQFF.

The chain uses TRBV19 and TRBJ1-6, with D possibly matching TRBD1 (5 bases). The CDR3 has 17 amino acids. Trimming removed 1 base from V and 0 bases from J, with 10 bases in between. Per germline, CDR1 LNHDA and CDR2 SQIVND (reference sequence). CDR3 in amino acids: CASSIGQGSSYNSPLHF. The CDR3, as DNA: TGTGCCAGTAGTATAGGGCAGGGAAGCTCCTATAATTCACCCCTCCACTTT.

The rearrangement joins TRBV7-9 to TRBJ1-2; no reliable D call. Germline V gene data show CDR1 as SEHNR and CDR2 as FQNEAQ (reference sequence). The V end lost 8 bases, the J end lost 0 bases, and 22 bases lay between the germline ends. The CDR3 runs to 17 residues. The CDR3 protein is CASASSLRLGANYGYTF. The CDR3 nucleotides are TGTGCCAGCGCAAGCTCACTCCGCCTTGGAGCTAACTATGGCTACACCTTC.

The V and J genes are TRBV4-3 and TRBJ1-2, with a tentative D call TRBD1 (6 bases). This CDR3 has 15 residues. V shed 0 bases and J shed 2 bases, with 10 bases lying between them. Germline assignment: CDR1 LGHNA and CDR2 YSLEER. The CDR3 here is CASSQDPDRNYGYTF. Written as DNA, the CDR3 is TGCGCCAGCAGCCAAGATCCGGACAGAAACTATGGCTACACCTTC.